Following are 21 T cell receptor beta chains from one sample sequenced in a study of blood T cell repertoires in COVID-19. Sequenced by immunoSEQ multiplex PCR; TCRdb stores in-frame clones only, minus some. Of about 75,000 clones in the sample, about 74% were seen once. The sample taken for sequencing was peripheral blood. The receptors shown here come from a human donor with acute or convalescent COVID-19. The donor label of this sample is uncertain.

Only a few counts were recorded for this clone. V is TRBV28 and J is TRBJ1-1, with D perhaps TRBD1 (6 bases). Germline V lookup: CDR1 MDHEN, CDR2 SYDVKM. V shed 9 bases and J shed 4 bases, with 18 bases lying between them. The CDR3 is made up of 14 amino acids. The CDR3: CASNTRGASTEAFF. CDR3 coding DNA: TGTGCCAGTAACACCAGGGGCGCTAGCACTGAAGCTTTCTTT.

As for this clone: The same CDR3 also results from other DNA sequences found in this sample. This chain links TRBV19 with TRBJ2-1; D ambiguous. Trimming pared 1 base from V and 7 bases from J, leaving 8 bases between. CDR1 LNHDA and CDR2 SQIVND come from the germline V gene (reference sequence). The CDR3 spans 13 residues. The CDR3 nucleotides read TGTGCCAGTAGTATAGTTGGTAGTAATGAGCAGTTCTTC. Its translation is CASSIVGSNEQFF.

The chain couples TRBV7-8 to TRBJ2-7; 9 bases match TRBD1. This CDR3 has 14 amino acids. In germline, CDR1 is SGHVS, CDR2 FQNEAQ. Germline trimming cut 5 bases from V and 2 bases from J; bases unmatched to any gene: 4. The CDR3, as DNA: TGTGCCAGCAGCCCCGGGACAGGGCCCTACGAGCAGTACGTC. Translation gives CASSPGTGPYEQYV.

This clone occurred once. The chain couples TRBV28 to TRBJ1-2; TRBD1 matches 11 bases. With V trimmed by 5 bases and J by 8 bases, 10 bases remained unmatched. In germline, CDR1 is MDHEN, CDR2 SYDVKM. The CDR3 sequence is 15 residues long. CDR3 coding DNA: TGTGCCAGCAGTGTCGGACAGGGGGCGGGATGGGGCTACACCTTC. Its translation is CASSVGQGAGWGYTF.

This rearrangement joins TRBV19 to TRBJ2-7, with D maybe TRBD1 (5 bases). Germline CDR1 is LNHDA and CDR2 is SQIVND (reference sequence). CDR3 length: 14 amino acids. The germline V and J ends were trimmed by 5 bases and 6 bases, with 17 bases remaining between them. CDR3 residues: CASSPQAAATEQYF. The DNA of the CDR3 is TGTGCCAGTAGTCCACAGGCGGCAGCGACCGAGCAGTACTTC.

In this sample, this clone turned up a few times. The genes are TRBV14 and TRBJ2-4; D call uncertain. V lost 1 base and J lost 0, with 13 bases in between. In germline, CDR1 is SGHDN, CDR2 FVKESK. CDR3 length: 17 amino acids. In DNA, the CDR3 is TGTGCCAGCAGCCAAGTCCAAACTGCCTTAGCCAAAAACATTCAGTACTTC. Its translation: CASSQVQTALAKNIQYF.

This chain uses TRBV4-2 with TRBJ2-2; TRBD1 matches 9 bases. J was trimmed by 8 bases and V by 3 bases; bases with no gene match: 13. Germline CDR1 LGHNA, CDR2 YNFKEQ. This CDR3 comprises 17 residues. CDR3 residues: CASSQVPGQGWAGELFF. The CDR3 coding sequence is TGTGCCAGCAGCCAGGTCCCCGGACAGGGGTGGGCGGGGGAGCTGTTTTTT.

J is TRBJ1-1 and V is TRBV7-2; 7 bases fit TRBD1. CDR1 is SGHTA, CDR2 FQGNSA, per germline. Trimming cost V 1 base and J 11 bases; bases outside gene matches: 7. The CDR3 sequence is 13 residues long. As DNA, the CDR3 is TGTGCCAGCAGCTTAGACAGGGGTCAGCGGGCTTTCTTT. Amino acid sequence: CASSLDRGQRAFF.

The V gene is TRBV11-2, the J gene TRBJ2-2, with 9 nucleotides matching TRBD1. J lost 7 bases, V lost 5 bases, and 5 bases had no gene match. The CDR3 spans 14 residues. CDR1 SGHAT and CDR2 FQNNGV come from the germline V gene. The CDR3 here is CASSHRGQGGELFF. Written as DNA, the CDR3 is TGTGCCAGCAGCCACAGGGGGCAGGGCGGGGAGCTGTTTTTT.

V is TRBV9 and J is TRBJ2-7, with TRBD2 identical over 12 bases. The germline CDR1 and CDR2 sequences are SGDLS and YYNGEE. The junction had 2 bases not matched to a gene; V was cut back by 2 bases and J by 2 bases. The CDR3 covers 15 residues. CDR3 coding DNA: TGTGCCAGCAGCGTCGGACTAGCGGGGACCTACGAGCAGTACTTC. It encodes CASSVGLAGTYEQYF. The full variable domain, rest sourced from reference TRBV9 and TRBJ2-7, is DSGVTQTPKHLITATGQRVTLRCSPRSGDLSVYWYQQSLDQGLQFLIQYYNGEERAKGNILERFSAQQFPDLHSELNLSSLELGDSALYFCASSVGLAGTYEQYFGPGTRLTVT.

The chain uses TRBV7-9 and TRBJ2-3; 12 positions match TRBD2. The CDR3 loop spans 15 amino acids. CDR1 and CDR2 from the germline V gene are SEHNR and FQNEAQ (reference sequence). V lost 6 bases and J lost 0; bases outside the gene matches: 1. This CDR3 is CASRLAGGSTDTQYF. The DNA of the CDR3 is TGTGCCAGCAGACTAGCGGGAGGTAGCACAGATACGCAGTATTTT.

CDR3 DNA: TGTGCCAGCAGCCGAGGTGGCAGGAAGGGGTTTGGGAACACCGGGGAGCTGTTTTTT. Residues: CASSRGGRKGFGNTGELFF. The chain couples TRBV3-1 (or the pseudogene TRBV3-2) to TRBJ2-2; TRBD1 is a possible D gene (5 bases). The V gene's germline CDR1 is LGHDT and CDR2 YNNKEL (reference sequence). The CDR3 is 19 amino acids. V lost 4 bases, J lost 1 base, and 22 bases lay in between.

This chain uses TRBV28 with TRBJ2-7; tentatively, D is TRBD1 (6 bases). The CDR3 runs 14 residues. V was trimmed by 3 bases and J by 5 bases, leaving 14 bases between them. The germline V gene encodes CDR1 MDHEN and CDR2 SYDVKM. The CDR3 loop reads CASSFAQGFDEQYF. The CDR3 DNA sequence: TGTGCCAGCAGTTTCGCACAGGGTTTTGACGAGCAGTACTTC. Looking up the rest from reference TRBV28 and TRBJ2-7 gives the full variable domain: DVKVTQSSRYLVKRTGEKVFLECVQDMDHENMFWYRQDPGLGLRLIYFSYDVKMKEKGDIPEGYSVSREKKERFSLILESASTNQTSMYLCASSFAQGFDEQYFGPGTRLTVT.

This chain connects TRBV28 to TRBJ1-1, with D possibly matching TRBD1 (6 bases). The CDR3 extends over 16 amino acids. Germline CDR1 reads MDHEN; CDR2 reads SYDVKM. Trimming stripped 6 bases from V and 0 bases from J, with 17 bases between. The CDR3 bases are TGTGCCAGCAGCGCGGCAGGGGCAGGATTGAACACTGAAGCTTTCTTT. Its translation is CASSAAGAGLNTEAFF. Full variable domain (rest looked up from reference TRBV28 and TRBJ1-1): DVKVTQSSRYLVKRTGEKVFLECVQDMDHENMFWYRQDPGLGLRLIYFSYDVKMKEKGDIPEGYSVSREKKERFSLILESASTNQTSMYLCASSAAGAGLNTEAFFGQGTRLTVV.

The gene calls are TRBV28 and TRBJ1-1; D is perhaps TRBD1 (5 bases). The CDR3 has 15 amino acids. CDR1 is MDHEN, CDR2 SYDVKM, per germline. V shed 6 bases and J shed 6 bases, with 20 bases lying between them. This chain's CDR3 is CASSPPQARRAEAFF. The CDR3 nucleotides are TGTGCCAGCAGCCCCCCACAGGCCAGGAGGGCTGAAGCTTTCTTT.

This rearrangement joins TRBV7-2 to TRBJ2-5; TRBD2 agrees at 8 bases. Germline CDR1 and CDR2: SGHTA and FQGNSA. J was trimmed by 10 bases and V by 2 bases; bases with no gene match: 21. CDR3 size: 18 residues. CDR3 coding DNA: TGTGCCAGCAGCTTACCCCGGGGCCCTAGCGGGCGGACACCAGGCCAGTACTTC. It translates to CASSLPRGPSGRTPGQYF. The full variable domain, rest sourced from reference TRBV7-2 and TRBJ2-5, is GAGVSQSPSNKVTEKGKDVELRCDPISGHTALYWYRQSLGQGLEFLIYFQGNSAPDKSGLPSDRFSAERTGGSVSTLTIQRTQQEDSAVYLCASSLPRGPSGRTPGQYFGPGTRLLVL.

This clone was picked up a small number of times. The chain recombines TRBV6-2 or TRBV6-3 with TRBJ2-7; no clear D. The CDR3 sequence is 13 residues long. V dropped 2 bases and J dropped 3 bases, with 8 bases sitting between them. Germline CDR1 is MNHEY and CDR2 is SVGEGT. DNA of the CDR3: TGTGCCAGCAGTTACGTCCCTGTCTACGAGCAGTACTTC. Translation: CASSYVPVYEQYF.

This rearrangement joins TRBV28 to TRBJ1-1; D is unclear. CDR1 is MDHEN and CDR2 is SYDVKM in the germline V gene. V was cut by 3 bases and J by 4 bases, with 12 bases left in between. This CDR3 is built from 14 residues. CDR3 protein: CASSLPVPSTEAFF. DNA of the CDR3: TGTGCCAGCAGTTTGCCAGTTCCCAGCACTGAAGCTTTCTTT.

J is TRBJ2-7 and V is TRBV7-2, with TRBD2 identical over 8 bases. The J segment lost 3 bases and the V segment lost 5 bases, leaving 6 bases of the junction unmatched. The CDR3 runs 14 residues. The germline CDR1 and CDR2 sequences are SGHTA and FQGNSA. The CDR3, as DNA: TGTGCCAGCAGCCCTGGACTAGCCGTCTACGAGCAGTACTTC. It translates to CASSPGLAVYEQYF.

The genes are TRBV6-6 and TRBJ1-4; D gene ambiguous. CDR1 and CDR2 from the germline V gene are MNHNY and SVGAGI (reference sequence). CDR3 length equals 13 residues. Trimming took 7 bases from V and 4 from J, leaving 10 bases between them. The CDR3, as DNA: TGTGCCAGCACCCGAGGGATTAATGAAAAACTGTTTTTT. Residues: CASTRGINEKLFF.

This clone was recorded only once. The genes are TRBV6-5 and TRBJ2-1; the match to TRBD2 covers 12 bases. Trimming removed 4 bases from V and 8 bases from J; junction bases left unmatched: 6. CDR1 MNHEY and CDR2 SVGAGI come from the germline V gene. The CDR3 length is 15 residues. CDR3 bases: TGTGCCAGCAGTTCTCTAGCGGGGGGGCGGGATGAGCAGTTCTTC. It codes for CASSSLAGGRDEQFF.